Each of the 8 T cell receptor beta chains below was sequenced from the same sample in a study of blood T cells in healthy people across ages. A second PCR of 7 to 11 cycles used a sample-barcoded 5' primer and a J-beta primer mix. TCRdb independently ran MiXCR on the 5' RACE reads; one entry per CDR3 protein. The table includes roughly 1,000,000 distinct CDR3 sequences, approximately 25% detected once. This sample was shared with a second study, whose subject was T cells of mothers and their children.

The sequenced material came from blood. The source is a girl aged 2 to 9 in good health.

The chain uses TRBV2 and TRBJ2-7; 8 positions agree with TRBD1. The J call may be faulty, since TRBJ2-1 better matches the DNA end. This CDR3 has 15 residues. The germline CDR1 and CDR2 sequences are SNHLY and FYNNEI. The CDR3 is CASSQDRVTYNEQFF. In DNA, the CDR3 is TGTGCCAGCAGCCAGGACAGGGTCACCTACAATGAGCAGTTCTTC.

This clonotype was found a few times. The V call is TRBV7-9, the J call TRBJ2-7; possibly TRBD1 or TRBD2 for D (6 bases each). The CDR3 loop spans 15 amino acids. The V and J ends lost 4 bases and 6 bases respectively, with 19 bases between them. Per germline, CDR1 SEHNR and CDR2 FQNEAQ (reference sequence). The CDR3 spells CASSSRLGGPGEQYF. In DNA, the CDR3 is TGTGCCAGCAGCTCTCGTTTGGGGGGCCCGGGCGAGCAGTACTTC.

This clonotype has just a few counts. The junction departs from germline at one end; a sequencing error may be responsible. The chain is built from TRBV6-5 and TRBJ1-5; D remains ambiguous. Looked up from germline, CDR1 is MNHEY and CDR2 is SVGAGI. The CDR3 is 15 amino acids. CDR3 coding DNA: TGTGCCAGCAGTCGATTCCGGGGAGAGAATCAGCTCCAGCATTTT. It yields the protein CASSRFRGENQLQHF.

The gene calls are TRBV7-2 and TRBJ2-3; TRBD2 aligns across 9 bases. V gave up 2 bases and J gave up 1 base; unmatched junction bases: 7. CDR1 is SGHTA, CDR2 FQGNSA, per germline. CDR3 size: 17 residues. This CDR3 reads CASSLITRLAGTDTQYF. The CDR3, as DNA: TGTGCCAGCAGCTTAATAACTCGACTAGCGGGCACAGATACGCAGTATTTT. Together with reference TRBV7-2 and TRBJ2-3, the CDR3 gives the full variable domain: GAGVSQSPSNKVTEKGKDVELRCDPISGHTALYWYRQSLGQGLEFLIYFQGNSAPDKSGLPSDRFSAERTGGSVSTLTIQRTQQEDSAVYLCASSLITRLAGTDTQYFGPGTRLTVL.

This clonotype has at least ten counts. The rearrangement links TRBV6-2 or TRBV6-3 to TRBJ2-7; D uncertain. The CDR3 loop spans 11 amino acids. The V and J ends lost 0 bases and 5 bases respectively, with 2 bases between them. Germline values: CDR1 MNHEY, CDR2 SVGEGT. CDR3 DNA sequence: TGTGCCAGCAGTTACTCGAACGAGCAGTACTTC. Its translation is CASSYSNEQYF.

Note on this clonotype: Possible read error: a much larger clone is one base away. The CDR3 does not end in the conserved phenylalanine or tryptophan, so this is likely a read error. V and J are TRBV29-1 and TRBJ2-5, with D perhaps TRBD2 (6 bases). Germline CDR1 SQVTM, CDR2 ANQGSEA. The length of the CDR3 is 13 residues. Trimming took off 0 bases at V and 2 bases at J, with 7 bases between the two ends. The DNA for the CDR3 is TGCAGCGTTGAAGATCGGGGGCAAGAGACCCAGTACCTC. It codes for CSVEDRGQETQYL.

This clonotype showed up just a few times. This chain connects TRBV4-2 to TRBJ1-2; D is unclear. CDR3 length: 15 residues. Looked up from germline, CDR1 is LGHNA and CDR2 is YNFKEQ. Trimming removed 0 bases from V and 8 bases from J, with 16 bases in between. DNA of the CDR3: TGTGCCAGCAGCCAAGAGATGTTGGTGGCGGAGGGCTACACCTTC. This gives the protein CASSQEMLVAEGYTF.

This chain joins TRBV11-1 and TRBJ1-1, with D unresolved. The CDR3 runs to 12 residues. V was clipped by 4 bases and J by 8 bases, with 11 bases between them. Germline loops: CDR1 SGHAT, CDR2 FQDESV (reference sequence). The CDR3 nucleotides are TGTGCCAGCAGCTCCTTATGGCCGGAAGCTTTCTTT. As protein: CASSSLWPEAFF.